These T cell receptor beta chains were read from a single sample in a study of blood T cell repertoires in COVID-19. Profiling relied on immunoSEQ multiplex PCR, and the TCRdb table lists in-frame clones only, not all of them. The sample yields about 300,000 clones, about nine tenths seen once. The source material was PBMCs or T cells enriched from blood (not recorded which). Receptors originate from a woman under 30 who had recovered from COVID-19. CDR3s include the opening cysteine and the closing phenylalanine or tryptophan. The order of the fields is D gene, J gene, V gene, clone size, CDR3 protein, CDR3 DNA. D genes are given only for firm matches. The size entry is marked missing in some rows and otherwise reads once, few, many or a size class.

d_gene: TRBD1
j_gene: TRBJ1-2
v_gene: TRBV5-1
abundance: NA
CDR3aa: CASSLRTGDGYTF
CDR3nt: TGCGCCAGCAGCTTGAGGACAGGGGATGGCTACACCTTC

d_gene: NA
j_gene: TRBJ2-4
v_gene: TRBV7-3
abundance: NA
CDR3aa: CASSLKGNILSAKNIQYF
CDR3nt: TGTGCCAGCAGCTTAAAGGGGAACATACTTTCAGCCAAAAACATTCAGTACTTC

d_gene: NA
j_gene: TRBJ2-7
v_gene: TRBV15
abundance: NA
CDR3aa: CATSRGRPAYEQYF
CDR3nt: TGTGCCACCAGCAGAGGGCGGCCTGCCTACGAGCAGTACTTC

d_gene: NA
j_gene: TRBJ2-1
v_gene: TRBV7-3
abundance: NA
CDR3aa: CASSHGSSYNEQFF
CDR3nt: TGTGCCAGCAGCCACGGGAGCTCCTACAATGAGCAGTTCTTC

d_gene: NA
j_gene: TRBJ2-5
v_gene: TRBV6-5
abundance: NA
CDR3aa: CATRVWVQGWKYF
CDR3nt: TGTGCCACCAGAGTTTGGGTACAGGGATGGAAGTACTTC

d_gene: NA
j_gene: TRBJ1-2
v_gene: TRBV5-1
abundance: once
CDR3aa: CASSATGPPQPYGYTF
CDR3nt: TGCGCCAGCAGCGCGACAGGCCCCCCACAACCCTATGGCTACACCTTC

d_gene: TRBD1
j_gene: TRBJ1-5
v_gene: TRBV4-2
abundance: NA
CDR3aa: CASSQEGDRVAQHF
CDR3nt: TGTGCCAGCAGCCAAGAGGGAGACAGGGTGGCCCAGCATTTT

d_gene: TRBD1
j_gene: TRBJ1-3
v_gene: TRBV14
abundance: NA
CDR3aa: CASSQDDAGGPIYF
CDR3nt: TGTGCCAGCAGCCAAGATGATGCAGGGGGACCCATATATTTT

d_gene: NA
j_gene: TRBJ2-1
v_gene: TRBV5-1
abundance: NA
CDR3aa: CASSITSNSYNEQFF
CDR3nt: TGCGCCAGCAGCATAACTAGCAATTCCTACAATGAGCAGTTCTTC

d_gene: NA
j_gene: TRBJ1-2
v_gene: TRBV5-1
abundance: NA
CDR3aa: CASSLEREGGYTF
CDR3nt: TGCGCCAGCAGCTTGGAAAGGGAGGGCGGCTACACCTTC

d_gene: NA
j_gene: TRBJ2-2
v_gene: TRBV11-2
abundance: NA
CDR3aa: CASSLHGNTGELFF
CDR3nt: TGTGCCAGCAGCCTTCACGGGAACACCGGGGAGCTGTTTTTT

d_gene: NA
j_gene: TRBJ1-4
v_gene: TRBV5-1
abundance: NA
CDR3aa: CASSPRGPDEKLFF
CDR3nt: TGCGCCAGCAGCCCGCGGGGGCCGGATGAAAAACTGTTTTTT

d_gene: NA
j_gene: TRBJ2-5
v_gene: TRBV5-1
abundance: NA
CDR3aa: CASSPGLEGETQYF
CDR3nt: TGCGCCAGCAGCCCGGGACTTGAGGGAGAGACCCAGTACTTC

d_gene: TRBD1
j_gene: TRBJ1-4
v_gene: TRBV9
abundance: few
CDR3aa: CASSLRDRGPEKLFF
CDR3nt: TGTGCCAGCAGCCTCAGGGACAGGGGGCCGGAAAAACTGTTTTTT

d_gene: TRBD1
j_gene: TRBJ1-3
v_gene: TRBV28
abundance: few
CDR3aa: CASSLPDRGDTIYF
CDR3nt: TGTGCCAGCAGTTTACCCGACAGGGGCGACACCATATATTTT

d_gene: TRBD1
j_gene: TRBJ1-2
v_gene: TRBV10-3
abundance: NA
CDR3aa: CAISESAGGANYGYTF
CDR3nt: TGTGCCATCAGTGAGTCAGCAGGGGGCGCAAACTATGGCTACACCTTC

d_gene: TRBD1
j_gene: TRBJ1-4
v_gene: TRBV4-2
abundance: NA
CDR3aa: CASSQSTGGSGSNEKLFF
CDR3nt: TGTGCCAGCAGCCAATCGACAGGGGGAAGTGGTTCTAATGAAAAACTGTTTTTT

d_gene: NA
j_gene: TRBJ1-1
v_gene: TRBV27
abundance: NA
CDR3aa: CASSLWRNTEAFF
CDR3nt: TGTGCCAGCAGTTTATGGAGGAACACTGAAGCTTTCTTT

d_gene: TRBD1
j_gene: TRBJ2-1
v_gene: TRBV18
abundance: NA
CDR3aa: CASSPGQGSYNEQFF
CDR3nt: TGTGCCAGCTCTCCGGGACAGGGGTCCTACAATGAGCAGTTCTTC

d_gene: NA
j_gene: TRBJ1-2
v_gene: TRBV5-4
abundance: NA
CDR3aa: CASSLPGDYGYTF
CDR3nt: TGTGCCAGCAGCTTGCCCGGAGACTATGGCTACACCTTC

d_gene: NA
j_gene: TRBJ1-2
v_gene: TRBV20-1
abundance: NA
CDR3aa: CSASLGVLGYGYTF
CDR3nt: TGCAGTGCTAGTCTCGGTGTCCTAGGCTATGGCTACACCTTC

d_gene: NA
j_gene: TRBJ1-1
v_gene: TRBV28
abundance: NA
CDR3aa: CASSLNRAQNTEAFF
CDR3nt: TGTGCCAGCAGTTTAAACAGGGCCCAGAACACTGAAGCTTTCTTT

d_gene: NA
j_gene: TRBJ2-7
v_gene: TRBV3-1/TRBV3-2
abundance: NA
CDR3aa: CASSQDLSRLSYEQYF
CDR3nt: TGTGCCAGCAGCCAAGATCTTAGCAGACTTTCCTACGAGCAGTACTTC

d_gene: TRBD2
j_gene: TRBJ2-1
v_gene: TRBV9
abundance: NA
CDR3aa: CASSVVRGGYDEQFF
CDR3nt: TGTGCCAGCAGCGTAGTGCGGGGGGGGTACGATGAGCAGTTCTTC

d_gene: TRBD1
j_gene: TRBJ1-4
v_gene: TRBV2
abundance: NA
CDR3aa: CASRSTGGLPTNEKLFF
CDR3nt: TGTGCCAGCCGATCGACAGGGGGCCTTCCAACTAATGAAAAACTGTTTTTT

d_gene: TRBD2
j_gene: TRBJ2-3
v_gene: TRBV4-1
abundance: NA
CDR3aa: CASSLILAASSTDTQYF
CDR3nt: TGCGCCAGCAGCCTCATACTAGCGGCATCTAGCACAGATACGCAGTATTTT

d_gene: NA
j_gene: TRBJ2-7
v_gene: TRBV3-1/TRBV3-2
abundance: NA
CDR3aa: CASSRYPGPSYEQYF
CDR3nt: TGTGCCAGCAGCCGATATCCGGGTCCCTCCTACGAGCAGTACTTC

d_gene: NA
j_gene: TRBJ1-1
v_gene: TRBV29-1
abundance: NA
CDR3aa: CSVDRGFGTEAFF
CDR3nt: TGCAGCGTTGATCGGGGGTTCGGCACTGAAGCTTTCTTT

d_gene: NA
j_gene: TRBJ1-6
v_gene: TRBV7-2
abundance: NA
CDR3aa: CASSTRQPHSPLHF
CDR3nt: TGTGCCAGCAGCACCCGACAGCCCCATTCACCCCTCCACTTT

d_gene: TRBD1
j_gene: TRBJ1-2
v_gene: TRBV3-1/TRBV3-2
abundance: NA
CDR3aa: CASSRTGVGDGYTF
CDR3nt: TGTGCCAGCAGCCGGACAGGGGTCGGGGATGGCTACACCTTC

d_gene: TRBD1
j_gene: TRBJ2-2
v_gene: TRBV6-6
abundance: NA
CDR3aa: CASSRGRDRGVAGELFF
CDR3nt: TGTGCCAGCAGTCGGGGCAGGGACAGGGGTGTAGCCGGGGAGCTGTTTTTT

d_gene: NA
j_gene: TRBJ2-7
v_gene: TRBV5-1
abundance: NA
CDR3aa: CASSLEPGDPYEQYF
CDR3nt: TGCGCCAGCAGCTTGGAGCCAGGGGATCCCTACGAGCAGTACTTC

d_gene: TRBD1
j_gene: TRBJ2-5
v_gene: TRBV3-1/TRBV3-2
abundance: NA
CDR3aa: CASSPNAGGVQETQYF
CDR3nt: TGTGCCAGCAGCCCGAACGCAGGGGGCGTCCAGGAGACCCAGTACTTC

d_gene: NA
j_gene: TRBJ1-6
v_gene: TRBV21-1
abundance: NA
CDR3aa: CASSKGASPSPLHF
CDR3nt: TGTGCCAGCAGCAAGGGGGCATCACCTTCACCCCTCCACTTT

d_gene: TRBD1
j_gene: TRBJ1-2
v_gene: TRBV28
abundance: NA
CDR3aa: CASSTGQGASVYGYTF
CDR3nt: TGTGCCAGCAGCACGGGACAGGGGGCTTCCGTTTATGGCTACACCTTC

d_gene: NA
j_gene: TRBJ1-5
v_gene: TRBV19
abundance: NA
CDR3aa: CASSTQGRQPQHF
CDR3nt: TGTGCCAGTAGTACTCAGGGGCGCCAGCCCCAGCATTTT

d_gene: NA
j_gene: TRBJ1-1
v_gene: TRBV7-9
abundance: once
CDR3aa: CASSLQGMMNTEAFF
CDR3nt: TGTGCCAGCAGCTTACAGGGGATGATGAACACTGAAGCTTTCTTT

d_gene: NA
j_gene: TRBJ1-1
v_gene: TRBV9
abundance: NA
CDR3aa: CASSAYGGDTEAFF
CDR3nt: TGTGCCAGCAGCGCCTACGGGGGGGACACTGAAGCTTTCTTT

d_gene: TRBD1
j_gene: TRBJ1-2
v_gene: TRBV27
abundance: NA
CDR3aa: CAQPKNRGLGKYYGYTF
CDR3nt: TGTGCCCAGCCCAAAAACAGGGGGCTGGGGAAATACTATGGCTACACCTTC

d_gene: TRBD2
j_gene: TRBJ2-3
v_gene: TRBV7-9
abundance: NA
CDR3aa: CASSLDPSGREDTQYF
CDR3nt: TGTGCCAGCAGCTTAGACCCTAGCGGGAGGGAAGATACGCAGTATTTT

d_gene: TRBD2
j_gene: TRBJ2-7
v_gene: TRBV7-9
abundance: NA
CDR3aa: CASSPSGRWEQYF
CDR3nt: TGTGCCAGCAGCCCTAGCGGCCGTTGGGAGCAGTACTTC

d_gene: TRBD1
j_gene: TRBJ1-3
v_gene: TRBV11-2
abundance: NA
CDR3aa: CASSLGSRTGAGNTIYF
CDR3nt: TGTGCCAGCAGCTTAGGATCCCGCACAGGGGCAGGAAACACCATATATTTT

d_gene: NA
j_gene: TRBJ2-7
v_gene: TRBV6-5
abundance: NA
CDR3aa: CASTSTGGSSYEQYF
CDR3nt: TGTGCCAGCACCTCAACAGGCGGCAGCTCCTACGAGCAGTACTTC